Sequencing of this T cell receptor beta chain was carried out in a study of shared clonotypes between healthy human individuals. In the study overall: The donor group consisted of a couple of women and a few men, aged 18 to 49.

It was at deep level that the assay was run. The repertoire was sequenced with immunoSEQ multiplex PCR; TCRdb's copy has only in-frame clones and lacks some. Among under 2.5 million clones listed, just under 95% were seen once. Study observations and caveats: Across four donors, naive CD4 shared 5% to 6%, naive CD8 around 3.8%, memory CD4 less than 2.5%, memory CD8 about 0.4%.

A word on this clone: Its antigen is currently unknown.

The sequencing sample was made of naive CD4+ T cells from PBMCs. Noted subset: CD45RA+ positively selected. This TCR came from a man aged 18 to 30 in good health. Some clones in this sample may be carry-over from other donors' samples.

In DNA form, the CDR3 reads TGTGCCACCAGACCTGACAAGTCCTACGAGCAGTACTTC. Translation gives CATRPDKSYEQYF. The chain joins TRBV6-1 to TRBJ2-7; D not certain. From germline, CDR1 is MNHNS and CDR2 SASEGT. V was trimmed by 10 bases and J by 1 base, leaving 14 bases between them. The CDR3 length is 13 residues.